Following are 15 T cell receptor beta chains from one sample sequenced in a study of PD-L1 blockade in urothelial cancer. Libraries were prepared by immunoSEQ multiplex PCR; TCRdb keeps only in-frame clonotypes and omits some of them. The sample holds some 45,000 clones, more than 70% seen once. The material was PBMCs, obtained around atezolizumab (anti-PD-L1) treatment. The origin of the receptors is a man older than 75 with urothelial cancer.

The chain combines TRBV6-1 with TRBJ1-2, with 7 bases matching TRBD1. Per the germline V gene, CDR1 is MNHNS and CDR2 is SASEGT. J lost 7 bases, V lost 8 bases, and 16 bases had no gene match. This CDR3 has 15 residues. CDR3 protein: CASDTRDRASGGYTF. The CDR3 DNA sequence: TGTGCCAGCGACACCAGAGACAGGGCCTCAGGTGGCTACACCTTC.

The sample holds one count of this clone. The J gene is TRBJ2-3, the V gene TRBV6-5; 9 bases fit TRBD1. This CDR3 is 15 amino acids long. Per germline, CDR1 MNHEY and CDR2 SVGAGI. V gave up 2 bases and J gave up 1 base; unmatched junction bases: 1. CDR3 protein: CASSYRDRGTDTQYF. In DNA form, the CDR3 reads TGTGCCAGCAGTTACCGGGACAGGGGCACAGATACGCAGTATTTT.

CDR3 sequence reads: CASSLTWTGANSNQPQHF. Here the CDR3 DNA reads TGTGCCAGCAGTTTGACTTGGACAGGGGCAAATAGCAATCAGCCCCAGCATTTT. This rearrangement joins TRBV28 to TRBJ1-5; TRBD1 agrees at 9 bases. The CDR3 is 18 residues long. After removal of 3 bases from V and 0 bases from J, the junction contained 9 bases not matched to a gene. CDR1 is MDHEN, CDR2 SYDVKM, per germline.

V gene TRBV10-3 combines with J gene TRBJ1-5; 8 bases fit TRBD1. CDR1 and CDR2 from the germline V gene are ENHRY and SYGVKD. The CDR3 covers 14 residues. The V segment lost 0 bases and the J segment 15 bases; nucleotides outside the gene matches: 10. Here the CDR3 reads CAISESLQGGLVHF. The CDR3 nucleotides read TGTGCCATCAGTGAGTCTTTACAGGGGGGATTGGTGCATTTT.

This chain uses TRBV5-6 with TRBJ1-2; TRBD1 is a possible D gene (6 bases). V was clipped by 4 bases and J by 2 bases, with 15 bases between them. CDR1 and CDR2 (germline): SGHDT, YYEEEE. This CDR3 region has 15 residues. CDR3 DNA: TGTGCCAGCAGCCCGAGGACAGACGGAAACTATGGCTACACCTTC. Translated: CASSPRTDGNYGYTF. Based on the CDR3 plus reference TRBV5-6 and TRBJ1-2, the full variable domain is DAGVTQSPTHLIKTRGQQVTLRCSPKSGHDTVSWYQQALGQGPQFIFQYYEEEERQRGNFPDRFSGHQFPNYSSELNVNALLLGDSALYLCASSPRTDGNYGYTFGSGTRLTVV.

This clone was recorded once. The chain is built from TRBV19 and TRBJ1-2; TRBD1 agrees at 7 bases. CDR3 length: 15 amino acids. The J segment lost 0 bases and the V segment lost 4 bases, leaving 5 bases of the junction unmatched. The germline V gene encodes CDR1 LNHDA and CDR2 SQIVND (reference sequence). DNA for the CDR3: TGTGCCAGTAGTAGAGCAGGGGGACCTAACTATGGCTACACCTTC. The encoded protein is CASSRAGGPNYGYTF.

V usage is TRBV11-2 and J usage is TRBJ2-2; 11 bases are a match to TRBD2. V was clipped by 2 bases and J by 0 bases; unmatched bases: 8. Germline CDR1 and CDR2: SGHAT and FQNNGV. The CDR3 runs 19 residues. The CDR3 loop reads CASSLRLTSGSSNTGELFF. Here the CDR3 DNA reads TGTGCCAGCAGCTTAAGATTAACTAGCGGGAGTTCGAACACCGGGGAGCTGTTTTTT.

The rearrangement uses TRBV19 and TRBJ2-2; 7 bases fit TRBD1. V trimming: 2 bases; J trimming: 1 base; junction bases outside the gene matches: 19. The CDR3 runs to 21 residues. Germline V lookup: CDR1 LNHDA, CDR2 SQIVND (reference sequence). CDR3 region: CASSIFGYPGQTNKNTGELFF. For the CDR3, the DNA is TGTGCCAGTAGTATATTCGGATATCCGGGACAGACTAACAAGAACACCGGGGAGCTGTTTTTT.

The chain uses TRBV6-1 and TRBJ1-5, with 8 positions matching TRBD1. Trimming took 5 bases from V and 4 from J; bases not matched to a gene: 7. Germline-derived CDR1 and CDR2 are MNHNS and SASEGT. The CDR3 consists of 15 residues. CDR3: CASSFGQGINQPQHF. CDR3 DNA: TGTGCCAGCAGTTTCGGACAGGGCATAAATCAGCCCCAGCATTTT.

The chain has TRBV5-1 and TRBJ2-1, with D perhaps matching TRBD1 (5 bases). Between the trimmed V and J ends, which lost 0 bases and 0 bases, there was a span of 7 bases. The CDR3 consists of 15 residues. CDR1 and CDR2 from the germline V gene are SGHRS and YFSETQ. For the CDR3, the DNA is TGCGCCAGCAGCTTGGGACAGACCTCCTACAATGAGCAGTTCTTC. This codes for CASSLGQTSYNEQFF. Drawing the rest from reference TRBV5-1 and TRBJ2-1, the complete variable domain is KAGVTQTPRYLIKTRGQQVTLSCSPISGHRSVSWYQQTPGQGLQFLFEYFSETQRNKGNFPGRFSGRQFSNSRSEMNVSTLELGDSALYLCASSLGQTSYNEQFFGPGTRLTVL.

This clone came up once. This chain joins TRBV10-3 and TRBJ2-3; 9 nucleotides match TRBD1. The CDR3 consists of 14 residues. In germline, CDR1 is ENHRY, CDR2 SYGVKD. V trimming: 10 bases; J trimming: 2 bases; junction bases outside the gene matches: 7. CDR3 in amino acids: CATTGGLVTDTQYF. In nucleotides, the CDR3 is TGTGCCACCACAGGGGGCTTGGTCACAGATACGCAGTATTTT.

The chain joins TRBV30 to TRBJ1-1; possibly TRBD1 for D (5 bases). V lost 0 bases to trimming and J lost 5 bases, with 10 bases between them. This CDR3 is built from 13 residues. Germline V gene data show CDR1 as GTSNPN and CDR2 as SVGIG (reference sequence). CDR3 residues: CAWSVIGGTEAFF. In nucleotides, the CDR3 is TGTGCCTGGAGTGTAATCGGGGGAACTGAAGCTTTCTTT.

The chain combines TRBV5-1 with TRBJ2-2, with 8 bases lining up with TRBD2. CDR1 and CDR2 (germline): SGHRS, YFSETQ. The CDR3 sequence is 16 residues long. V shed 4 bases and J 5 bases; nucleotides not matched to a gene: 10. This chain's CDR3 is CASSLSGGGVTGELFF. The CDR3 coding sequence is TGCGCCAGCAGCCTGTCCGGGGGGGGCGTTACCGGGGAGCTGTTTTTT.

The rearrangement links TRBV27 to TRBJ2-1; the D gene is possibly TRBD1 (5 bases). The CDR3 runs to 15 residues. Germline V gives CDR1 MNHEY, CDR2 SMNVEV (reference sequence). The germline V and J ends were trimmed by 6 bases and 3 bases, with 15 bases remaining between them. The CDR3 loop reads CASRKGLGSYNEQFF. CDR3 DNA sequence: TGTGCCAGCAGGAAGGGGCTCGGAAGCTACAATGAGCAGTTCTTC.

The chain has TRBV18 and TRBJ2-1; the match to TRBD2 covers 7 bases. V lost 2 bases and J lost 7; bases outside the gene matches: 14. The CDR3 length is 17 residues. From germline, CDR1 is KGHSH and CDR2 LQKENI. The CDR3 DNA sequence: TGTGCCAGCTCACCAGCTCTTGGGACTACGGTCTTGAATGAGCAGTTCTTC. Amino acid sequence: CASSPALGTTVLNEQFF.